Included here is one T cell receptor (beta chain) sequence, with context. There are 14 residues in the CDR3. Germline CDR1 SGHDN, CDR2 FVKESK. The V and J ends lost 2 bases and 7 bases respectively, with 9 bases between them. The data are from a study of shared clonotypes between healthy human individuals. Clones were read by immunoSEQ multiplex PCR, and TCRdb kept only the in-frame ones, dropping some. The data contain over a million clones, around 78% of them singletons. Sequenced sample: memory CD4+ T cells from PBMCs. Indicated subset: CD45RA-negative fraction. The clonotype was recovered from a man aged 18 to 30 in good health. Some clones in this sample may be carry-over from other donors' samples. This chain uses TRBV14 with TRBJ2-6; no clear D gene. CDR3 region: CASSQYPSANVLTF. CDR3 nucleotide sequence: TGTGCCAGCAGCCAATACCCCAGTGCCAACGTCCTGACTTTC.